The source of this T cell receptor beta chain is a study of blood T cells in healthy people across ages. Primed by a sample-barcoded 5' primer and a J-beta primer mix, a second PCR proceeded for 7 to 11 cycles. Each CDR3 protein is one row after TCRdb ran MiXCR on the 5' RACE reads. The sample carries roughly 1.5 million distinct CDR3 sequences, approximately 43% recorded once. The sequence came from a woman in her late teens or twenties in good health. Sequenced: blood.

CDR3 region: CASSQDVGDFIYEQYF. The DNA for the CDR3 is TGCGCCAGCAGCCAAGACGTAGGAGATTTCATCTACGAGCAGTACTTC. The chain is built from TRBV4-3 and TRBJ2-7, with D hard to call. This CDR3 spans 16 amino acids. Trimming took 0 bases from V and 3 from J, leaving 15 bases between them. Germline assignment: CDR1 LGHNA and CDR2 YSLEER.